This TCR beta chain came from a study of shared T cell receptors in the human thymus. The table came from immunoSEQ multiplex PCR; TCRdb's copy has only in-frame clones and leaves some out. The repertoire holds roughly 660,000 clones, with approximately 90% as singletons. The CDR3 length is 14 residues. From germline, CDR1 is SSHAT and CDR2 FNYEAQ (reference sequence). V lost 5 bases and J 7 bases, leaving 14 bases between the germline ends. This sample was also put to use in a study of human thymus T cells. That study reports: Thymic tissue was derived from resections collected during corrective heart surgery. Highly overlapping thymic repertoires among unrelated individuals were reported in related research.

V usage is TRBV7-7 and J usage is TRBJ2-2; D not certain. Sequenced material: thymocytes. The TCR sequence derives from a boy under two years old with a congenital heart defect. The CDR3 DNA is TGTGCCAGCAGCCACGATGGCCCGGGCGGGGAGCTGTTTTTT. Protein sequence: CASSHDGPGGELFF.